Below, 30 T cell receptor beta chains from the same sample are listed, as sequenced in a study of CD8 T cells in ankylosing spondylitis. One entry per CDR3 protein, called by TCRdb with MiXCR from the 5' RACE reads. The sample yields about 52,000 distinct CDR3 sequences, 6% to 7.5% seen once. The sample was blood, either unsorted or a sorted T cell fraction (not recorded which). The receptors come from a female donor with ankylosing spondylitis or in good health (not recorded which).

The chain carries TRBV2 and TRBJ1-1; D gene uncertain. The V end lost 0 bases, the J end lost 6 bases, and 14 bases lay between the germline ends. CDR3 size: 15 residues. CDR1 is SNHLY, CDR2 FYNNEI, per germline. CDR3 in DNA: TGTGCCAGCAGTGAAGCAAAGGCCCAGGTGGCTGAAGCTTTCTTT. It is translated as CASSEAKAQVAEAFF. Using reference TRBV2 and TRBJ1-1 for the parts outside the CDR3, the full variable domain is EPEVTQTPSHQVTQMGQEVILRCVPISNHLYFYWYRQILGQKVEFLVSFYNNEISEKSEIFDDQFSVERPDGSNFTLKIRSTKLEDSAMYFCASSEAKAQVAEAFFGQGTRLTVV.

This clonotype occurred many times. A much more abundant neighbour one base away suggests this may be a read error. The chain employs TRBV12-3 or TRBV12-4 and TRBJ2-5; TRBD2 matches at 11 bases. The length of the CDR3 is 18 residues. V gave up 10 bases and J gave up 3 bases; unmatched junction bases: 19. The DNA of the CDR3 is TGTGCCATCATGCCTCGATGGGGGGGACTAGCGGTGAAAGAGACCCAGTACTTC. The encoded protein is CAIMPRWGGLAVKETQYF.

This clonotype was recorded many times. The chain uses TRBV12-3 or TRBV12-4 and TRBJ1-2; TRBD1 matches 9 bases. J gave up 5 bases and V 3 bases, and 7 bases lay outside the gene matches. The length of the CDR3 is 15 residues. The CDR3 DNA follows: TGTGCCAGCAGTTTGGGAGGAGGGACAGGGTATGGCTACACCTTC. Translation: CASSLGGGTGYGYTF.

This clonotype was counted ten times or more. J is TRBJ1-3 and V is TRBV28; unclear D gene. Trimming pared 2 bases from V and 2 bases from J, leaving 7 bases between. This CDR3 is built from 14 residues. The germline gives CDR1 MDHEN, CDR2 SYDVKM. The CDR3 loop is CASSLTATGNTIYF. The DNA for the CDR3 is TGTGCCAGCAGTTTAACCGCAACTGGAAACACCATATATTTT. The full variable domain, in which reference TRBV28 and TRBJ1-3 provide the parts outside the CDR3, is DVKVTQSSRYLVKRTGEKVFLECVQDMDHENMFWYRQDPGLGLRLIYFSYDVKMKEKGDIPEGYSVSREKKERFSLILESASTNQTSMYLCASSLTATGNTIYFGEGSWLTVV.

This clonotype was found many times. This chain joins TRBV29-1 and TRBJ1-1; 10 bases line up with TRBD1. V lost 7 bases, J lost 3 bases, and 5 bases stayed unmatched. The CDR3 has 13 residues. The V gene's germline CDR1 is SQVTM and CDR2 ANQGSEA. The DNA of the CDR3 is TGCAGCGCCAGGGACAGGGGAGACACTGAAGCTTTCTTT. Translation gives CSARDRGDTEAFF.

This clonotype has a count of ten or more. Written as DNA, the CDR3 is TGTGCCAGCAGCTTAGGCCGGCTAGCGGGGTGGTCCGAGACCCAGTACTTC. Translation gives CASSLGRLAGWSETQYF. The chain combines TRBV11-2 with TRBJ2-5; 9 nucleotides align to TRBD2. V was pared by 1 base and J by 5 bases, with 11 bases of the junction left unmatched. Germline lookup yields CDR1 SGHAT and CDR2 FQNNGV. CDR3 length equals 17 residues.

This clonotype was seen at least ten times. Here the CDR3 reads CASSQVRPEGRRVSYNEQFF. CDR3 nucleotides: TGTGCCAGCAGCCAAGTTCGCCCAGAAGGTCGTCGGGTCTCCTACAATGAGCAGTTCTTC. The V call is TRBV3-1, the J call TRBJ2-1; unclear D gene. Germline V lookup: CDR1 LGHDT, CDR2 YNNKEL (reference sequence). V lost 1 base to trimming and J lost 0 bases, with 22 bases between them. There are 20 residues in the CDR3.

The genes are TRBV3-1 and TRBJ2-2; D is possibly TRBD1 (6 bases). The germline V and J ends were trimmed by 3 bases and 1 base, with 12 bases remaining between them. The length of the CDR3 is 16 residues. Germline values: CDR1 LGHDT, CDR2 YNNKEL (reference sequence). In DNA, the CDR3 is TGTGCCAGCAGCCACACAGGGTTAGTGAACACCGGGGAGCTGTTTTTT. Amino acids: CASSHTGLVNTGELFF. Full variable domain (remainder filled in from reference TRBV3-1 and TRBJ2-2): DTAVSQTPKYLVTQMGNDKSIKCEQNLGHDTMYWYKQDSKKFLKIMFSYNNKELIINETVPNRFSPKSPDKAHLNLHINSLELGDSAVYFCASSHTGLVNTGELFFGEGSRLTVL.

This clonotype was detected only a few times. This sequence joins TRBV29-1 and TRBJ2-2, with TRBD1 matching 7 bases. The CDR3 contains 13 residues. V lost 6 bases and J lost 5; bases outside the gene matches: 6. CDR1 and CDR2 from the germline V gene are SQVTM and ANQGSEA. CDR3 loop: CSVARTGTGELFF. CDR3 nucleotide sequence: TGCAGCGTAGCCCGGACAGGAACCGGGGAGCTGTTTTTT.

This clonotype was seen ten or more times. This chain's CDR3 is CASRSGVYGYTF. In DNA form, the CDR3 reads TGCGCCAGCAGATCAGGGGTCTATGGCTACACCTTC. The chain is built from TRBV5-1 and TRBJ1-2; D is perhaps TRBD1 (6 bases). This CDR3 spans 12 amino acids. The V end lost 5 bases, the J end lost 4 bases, and 9 bases lay between the germline ends. Germline lookup yields CDR1 SGHRS and CDR2 YFSETQ.

This clonotype is medium-sized (0.01 to 0.1%) within its sample. The chain combines TRBV4-1 with TRBJ1-5; D possibly corresponds to TRBD1 (6 bases). CDR1 is MGHRA, CDR2 YSYEKL, per germline. The V gene lost 1 base and the J gene lost 9 bases, with 13 bases spanning the gap. The CDR3 extends over 14 amino acids. The CDR3 nucleotides read TGCGCCAGCAGCCAAGGAGGGGGATTAGGGCCCCAGCATTTT. Amino acids: CASSQGGGLGPQHF.

This clonotype has ten or more counts. This chain connects TRBV15 to TRBJ1-6; 12 nucleotides match TRBD1. J lost 14 bases, V lost 0 bases, and 5 bases had no gene match. The CDR3 totals 15 residues. Looked up from germline, CDR1 is LNHNV and CDR2 is YYDKDF (reference sequence). This CDR3 is CATSRDPGQGAALHF. The CDR3 bases are TGTGCCACCAGCAGAGATCCGGGACAGGGGGCTGCCCTCCACTTT.

The sample holds a few counts of this clonotype. The chain carries TRBV20-1 and TRBJ1-2; D uncertain. Trimming removed 3 bases from V and 2 bases from J, with 7 bases in between. The CDR3 is 12 amino acids. The germline CDR1 and CDR2 sequences are DFQATT and SNEGSKA (reference sequence). Written as DNA, the CDR3 is TGCAGTGCTAGGGGCTCAAACTATGGCTACACCTTC. Protein sequence: CSARGSNYGYTF.

This clonotype was counted at least ten times. The chain recombines TRBV24-1 with TRBJ2-2; no firm D call. The germline V gene has CDR1 KGHDR and CDR2 SFDVKD. The CDR3 extends over 15 amino acids. V was trimmed by 4 bases and J by 2 bases, leaving 10 bases between them. The CDR3 reads CATSDRSYNTGELFF. For the CDR3, the DNA is TGTGCCACCAGTGACCGATCGTATAACACCGGGGAGCTGTTTTTT.

The sample holds many counts of this clonotype. J is TRBJ1-4 and V is TRBV24-1, with TRBD1 identical over 12 bases. The trim removed 3 bases at V and 7 bases at J, leaving 8 bases unmatched. Germline assignment: CDR1 KGHDR and CDR2 SFDVKD. CDR3 length: 17 amino acids. The CDR3 is CATSDTGTGGTSEKLFF. CDR3 bases: TGTGCCACCAGTGATACCGGGACAGGGGGCACGAGTGAAAAACTGTTTTTT.

This rearrangement joins TRBV12-3 or TRBV12-4 to TRBJ2-4, with unresolved D. The CDR3 totals 12 residues. The V and J ends lost 6 bases and 4 bases respectively, with 7 bases between them. In nucleotides, the CDR3 is TGTGCCAGCAGCCCCGGGAAAAACATTCAGTACTTC. Translated, it gives CASSPGKNIQYF.

This clonotype came up a few times. This chain connects TRBV11-2 to TRBJ2-3; 7 bases match TRBD1. Germline trimming cut 5 bases from V and 5 bases from J; bases unmatched to any gene: 19. CDR3 length equals 18 residues. Per germline, CDR1 SGHAT and CDR2 FQNNGV. The CDR3 reads CASSQNKARAGGGDTQYF. The CDR3 DNA is TGTGCCAGCAGCCAGAACAAAGCTAGGGCAGGGGGTGGAGATACGCAGTATTTT.

This clonotype was counted many times. This chain joins TRBV5-1 and TRBJ2-3, with 7 bases matching TRBD2. The junction had 2 bases not matched to a gene; V was cut back by 0 bases and J by 1 base. This CDR3 is built from 15 residues. Per germline, CDR1 SGHRS and CDR2 YFSETQ. The CDR3 coding sequence is TGCGCCAGCAGCTTGGCGGGGGGAGGCACAGATACGCAGTATTTT. Translated, it gives CASSLAGGGTDTQYF.

This clonotype was found many times. This chain connects TRBV4-3 to TRBJ1-1, with unresolved D. The CDR3 sequence is 16 residues long. V gave up 0 bases and J gave up 0 bases, with 11 bases separating them. Germline CDR1 reads LGHNA; CDR2 reads YSLEER. CDR3 sequence (DNA): TGCGCCAGCAGCCAAGATCTTGGTTTCATGAACACTGAAGCTTTCTTT. As protein: CASSQDLGFMNTEAFF.

The sample holds many counts of this clonotype. V and J are TRBV12-3 or TRBV12-4 and TRBJ2-1, with 8 bases lining up with TRBD1. Trimming took 6 bases from V and 6 from J; bases not matched to a gene: 7. This CDR3 comprises 14 residues. The CDR3: CASSYLTGGNEQFF. The CDR3 coding sequence is TGTGCCAGCAGCTACCTCACAGGGGGCAATGAGCAGTTCTTC.

The J gene is TRBJ1-6, the V gene TRBV11-2; D gene ambiguous. Germline CDR1 and CDR2: SGHAT and FQNNGV. The CDR3 has 12 amino acids. Trimming left V 4 bases short and J 2 bases short, with 0 bases between. The CDR3 DNA follows: TGTGCCAGCAGCTCCTATAATTCACCCCTCCACTTT. The encoded protein is CASSSYNSPLHF. Full variable domain (remainder filled in from reference TRBV11-2 and TRBJ1-6): EAGVAQSPRYKIIEKRQSVAFWCNPISGHATLYWYQQILGQGPKLLIQFQNNGVVDDSQLPKDRFSAERLKGVDSTLKIQPAKLEDSAVYLCASSSYNSPLHFGNGTRLTVT.

This clonotype was seen repeatedly, ten times or more. V and J are TRBV27 and TRBJ2-7; D not certain. V lost 0 bases and J 2 bases, leaving 11 bases between the germline ends. Per germline, CDR1 MNHEY and CDR2 SMNVEV (reference sequence). There are 15 residues in the CDR3. The CDR3 sequence: CASSLSLKGTYEQYF. The CDR3 nucleotides read TGTGCCAGCAGTTTATCGTTAAAGGGTACCTACGAGCAGTACTTC.

Many counts were recorded for this clonotype. The V gene is TRBV5-1, the J gene TRBJ2-1; no clear D gene. V shed 0 bases and J shed 0 bases, with 7 bases lying between them. Looked up from germline, CDR1 is SGHRS and CDR2 is YFSETQ. The CDR3 sequence is 15 residues long. The CDR3 here is CASSLAGPSYNEQFF. The CDR3 coding sequence is TGCGCCAGCAGCTTGGCCGGCCCCTCCTACAATGAGCAGTTCTTC.

This clonotype was observed many times. The chain joins TRBV5-1 to TRBJ2-1; the match to TRBD1 covers 7 bases. The length of the CDR3 is 16 residues. Germline trimming cut 4 bases from V and 0 bases from J; bases unmatched to any gene: 7. CDR1 is SGHRS, CDR2 YFSETQ, per germline. As DNA, the CDR3 is TGCGCCAGCAGCAGAGGGGACAGCCTCTCCTACAATGAGCAGTTCTTC. As protein: CASSRGDSLSYNEQFF.

This clonotype has ten or more counts. The chain joins TRBV5-1 to TRBJ2-2; D assignment may be TRBD1 or TRBD2 (5 bases each). The CDR3 covers 15 residues. Germline V gives CDR1 SGHRS, CDR2 YFSETQ. Trimming shortened V by 0 bases and J by 5 bases, and 11 bases separated the two germline ends. The CDR3 loop reads CASSLAGSQTGELFF. For the CDR3, the DNA is TGCGCCAGCAGCTTGGCAGGGAGTCAGACCGGGGAGCTGTTTTTT.

This clonotype was observed at least ten times. This rearrangement joins TRBV21-1 to TRBJ2-6; the table assigns TRBD2, which was not confirmed against the DNA. TRBV21-1 is a known pseudogene. CDR3 size: 16 residues. In DNA, the CDR3 is TGTGCCAGCAGCTCGAGCGGGGGAGCTGGGGCCAACGTCCTGACTTTC. Protein: CASSSSGGAGANVLTF.

The CDR3 spells CASSRQGVGYGYTF. CDR3 sequence (DNA): TGTGCCAGCAGCCGACAGGGAGTAGGCTATGGCTACACCTTC. The chain carries TRBV7-9 and TRBJ1-2, with 7 bases lining up with TRBD1. The CDR3 spans 14 residues. The ends lost 5 bases at V and 4 bases at J; junction bases unmatched: 7. From germline, CDR1 is SEHNR and CDR2 FQNEAQ (reference sequence).

This clonotype was seen at least ten times. V and J are TRBV28 and TRBJ1-1; 10 bases agree with TRBD1. The CDR3 totals 11 residues. Germline V gene lookup returns CDR1 MDHEN and CDR2 SYDVKM. The V gene end was trimmed by 7 bases and the J gene end by 11 bases; junction bases not matched to a gene: 4. The CDR3 nucleotides are TGTGCCAGCACCTCGGACAGGGGGGCTTTCTTT. Translation gives CASTSDRGAFF.

V gene TRBV7-2 combines with J gene TRBJ1-1; perhaps TRBD1 as D (5 bases). The germline gives CDR1 SGHTA, CDR2 FQGNSA. The CDR3 loop spans 12 amino acids. Deletions cut 3 bases from V and 6 bases from J, with 8 bases between. The CDR3 DNA reads TGTGCCAGCAGCTTGGACAAATCTGAAGCTTTCTTT. This translates into CASSLDKSEAFF.

V is TRBV6-2 or TRBV6-3 and J is TRBJ2-1, with D maybe TRBD2 (5 bases). V was clipped by 11 bases and J by 9 bases, with 11 bases between them. The CDR3 is made up of 10 amino acids. Germline assignment: CDR1 MNHEY and CDR2 SVGEGT. CDR3 bases: TGTGCCGCAGGAGGTAGTGAGCAGTTCTTC. Amino acids: CAAGGSEQFF.